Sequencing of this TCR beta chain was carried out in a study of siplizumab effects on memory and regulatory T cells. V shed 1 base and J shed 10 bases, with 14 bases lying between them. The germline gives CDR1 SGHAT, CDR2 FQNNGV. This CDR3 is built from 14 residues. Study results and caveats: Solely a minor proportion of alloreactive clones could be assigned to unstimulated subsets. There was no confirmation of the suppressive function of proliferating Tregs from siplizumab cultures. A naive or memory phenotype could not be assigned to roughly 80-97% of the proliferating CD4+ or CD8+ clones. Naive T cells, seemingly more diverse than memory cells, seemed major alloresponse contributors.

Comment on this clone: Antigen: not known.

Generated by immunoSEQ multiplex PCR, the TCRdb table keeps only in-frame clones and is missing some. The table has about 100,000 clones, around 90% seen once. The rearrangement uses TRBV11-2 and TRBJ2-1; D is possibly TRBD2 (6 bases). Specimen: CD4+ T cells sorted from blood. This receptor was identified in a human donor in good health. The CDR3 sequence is CASSLGTTGVEQFF. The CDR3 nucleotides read TGTGCCAGCAGCTTAGGAACGACGGGAGTGGAGCAGTTCTTC. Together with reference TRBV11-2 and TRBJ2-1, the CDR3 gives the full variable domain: EAGVAQSPRYKIIEKRQSVAFWCNPISGHATLYWYQQILGQGPKLLIQFQNNGVVDDSQLPKDRFSAERLKGVDSTLKIQPAKLEDSAVYLCASSLGTTGVEQFFGPGTRLTVL.